This T cell receptor (beta chain) originates from a study of cytomegalovirus exposure and HLA in healthy donors. Study-level background: In an early release, HLA-typed donors contributed 80 million to 95 million unique TCR sequences.

The study's findings and limits: The classifier was said to identify cytomegalovirus status with high specificity and sensitivity. The investigators catalogued some 160 TCR beta chains as cytomegalovirus-associated. In a later analysis, CMV-associated beta chains were mostly HLA-associated, it appeared.

60 Vbeta and 13 Jbeta primers were used in PCR. The data were produced by immunoSEQ multiplex PCR, yet TCRdb's version contains in-frame clones alone and is incomplete. The sample yields 100,000 to 150,000 clones, roughly 83% seen once. To note about this clone: Its antigen is still unknown.

The sequenced material came from PBMCs. This receptor was identified in a girl between 2 and 10 years old in good health and CMV-seronegative.

DNA for the CDR3: TGTGCCAGTAGCCCCTTCAGGGTGGCGAGCACAGATACGCAGTATTTT. Amino acids: CASSPFRVASTDTQYF. This sequence joins TRBV19 and TRBJ2-3, with a tentative D call TRBD1 (5 bases). Trimming removed 6 bases from V and 0 bases from J, with 16 bases in between. This CDR3 is built from 16 residues. The germline V gene encodes CDR1 LNHDA and CDR2 SQIVND (reference sequence).